Listed below are T cell receptor beta chains from one sample, sequenced in a study of blood T cell repertoires in COVID-19. TCRdb keeps only in-frame clones here, not all; method: immunoSEQ multiplex PCR. Of 150,000 to 200,000 clones listed, roughly 90% are singletons. The sequenced sample was PBMCs or T cells enriched from blood (not recorded which). The receptors here all came from a human donor with acute COVID-19. The donor label of this sample is uncertain. Each CDR3 is given with its conserved first and last residue. D genes are given only for firm matches. Clone size is not always given. Where it is, it says once, few, many or a class for expanded clones.

J: TRBJ2-6
size: -
V: TRBV27
D: TRBD1
length: 19
CDR3: CASSFRTGGRFSGANVLTF
DNA: TGTGCCAGCAGTTTTCGTACAGGGGGTCGCTTCTCTGGGGCCAACGTCCTGACTTTC

J: TRBJ2-7
size: -
V: TRBV19
D: -
length: 18
CDR3: CASSIDSGDRPDSYEQYF
DNA: TGTGCCAGTAGTATAGATTCCGGCGACAGGCCTGACTCCTACGAGCAGTACTTC

J: TRBJ1-1
size: -
V: TRBV5-6
D: -
length: 14
CDR3: CASSPDGDGTRAFF
DNA: TGTGCCAGCAGCCCGGATGGGGACGGGACAAGGGCTTTCTTT

J: TRBJ2-1
size: -
V: TRBV5-5
D: TRBD2
length: 15
CDR3: CASSRTGLAGDEQFF
DNA: TGTGCCAGCAGCCGTACCGGACTAGCTGGAGATGAGCAGTTCTTC

J: TRBJ1-3
size: -
V: TRBV24-1
D: TRBD1
length: 16
CDR3: CATSGSGQGDGNTIYF
DNA: TGTGCCACCAGTGGGAGCGGACAGGGGGATGGAAACACCATATATTTT

J: TRBJ2-1
size: -
V: TRBV4-1
D: TRBD1
length: 15
CDR3: CASSRGWTGSDEQFF
DNA: TGCGCCAGCAGCCGAGGATGGACAGGGAGCGATGAGCAGTTCTTC

J: TRBJ2-3
size: -
V: TRBV15
D: -
length: 14
CDR3: CATSRGARTDTQYF
DNA: TGTGCCACCAGCAGGGGGGCCCGCACAGATACGCAGTATTTT

J: TRBJ2-3
size: -
V: TRBV6-5
D: -
length: 12
CDR3: CASIREANTQYF
DNA: TGTGCCAGCATCAGAGAAGCGAATACGCAGTATTTT

J: TRBJ1-1
size: -
V: TRBV15
D: -
length: 15
CDR3: CATSREVTGFGEAFF
DNA: TGTGCCACCAGCAGAGAAGTAACGGGATTCGGTGAAGCTTTCTTT

J: TRBJ1-1
size: -
V: TRBV2
D: -
length: 13
CDR3: CASSAPGRTEAFF
DNA: TGTGCCAGCAGTGCCCCTGGGCGCACTGAAGCTTTCTTT

J: TRBJ2-5
size: -
V: TRBV4-2
D: -
length: 17
CDR3: CASSESRETLGGETQYF
DNA: TGTGCCAGCAGCGAAAGTAGGGAGACCTTGGGTGGAGAGACCCAGTACTTC

J: TRBJ2-2
size: -
V: TRBV4-2
D: -
length: 15
CDR3: CASSQGTGKLGELFF
DNA: TGTGCCAGCAGCCAAGGAACGGGAAAACTCGGGGAGCTGTTTTTT

J: TRBJ2-2
size: -
V: TRBV4-1
D: -
length: 17
CDR3: CASSQADSRGANGELFF
DNA: TGCGCCAGCAGCCAAGCTGATAGCAGGGGGGCAAACGGGGAGCTGTTTTTT

J: TRBJ1-2
size: -
V: TRBV7-2
D: -
length: 15
CDR3: CASSFGGQGNYGYTF
DNA: TGTGCCAGCAGCTTCGGGGGGCAGGGGAACTATGGCTACACCTTC

J: TRBJ1-2
size: -
V: TRBV5-1
D: -
length: 14
CDR3: CASSLSSENYGYTF
DNA: TGCGCCAGCAGCTTGTCCTCAGAAAACTATGGCTACACCTTC

J: TRBJ1-6
size: -
V: TRBV4-3
D: TRBD1
length: 15
CDR3: CASSQGGQGNSPLHF
DNA: TGCGCCAGCAGCCAAGGGGGACAGGGGAATTCACCCCTCCACTTT

J: TRBJ2-7
size: few
V: TRBV5-5
D: -
length: 13
CDR3: CASSFREYYEQYF
DNA: TGTGCCAGCAGCTTTAGGGAGTACTACGAGCAGTACTTC

J: TRBJ2-7
size: -
V: TRBV3-1/TRBV3-2
D: TRBD2
length: 16
CDR3: CASSQERQAGEYEQYF
DNA: TGTGCCAGCAGCCAAGAGAGGCAAGCGGGGGAGTACGAGCAGTACTTC

J: TRBJ2-1
size: -
V: TRBV29-1
D: TRBD1
length: 14
CDR3: CSVEDRTGSREQFF
DNA: TGCAGCGTTGAAGATCGGACAGGGTCTCGGGAGCAGTTCTTC

J: TRBJ1-3
size: -
V: TRBV5-1
D: -
length: 14
CDR3: CASSSEKTGNTIYF
DNA: TGCGCCAGCAGCTCAGAAAAGACTGGAAACACCATATATTTT

J: TRBJ1-2
size: few
V: TRBV3-1/TRBV3-2
D: -
length: 13
CDR3: CASSQEAPYGYTF
DNA: TGTGCCAGCAGCCAAGAGGCCCCCTATGGCTACACCTTC

J: TRBJ1-5
size: -
V: TRBV7-9
D: -
length: 14
CDR3: CASSFGQDNQPQHF
DNA: TGTGCCAGCAGCTTTGGGCAGGACAATCAGCCCCAGCATTTT

J: TRBJ1-2
size: -
V: TRBV11-2
D: -
length: 16
CDR3: CASSLTDRSTNYGYTF
DNA: TGTGCCAGCAGCTTGACCGACAGGAGTACTAACTATGGCTACACCTTC

J: TRBJ1-2
size: -
V: TRBV6-6
D: TRBD1
length: 14
CDR3: CASSHELPGQDETF
DNA: TGTGCCAGCAGTCACGAACTCCCGGGACAGGATGAAACCTTC

J: TRBJ2-7
size: -
V: TRBV7-2
D: -
length: 14
CDR3: CASSSARAAYEQYF
DNA: TGTGCCAGCAGCTCAGCGCGCGCTGCCTACGAGCAGTACTTC

J: TRBJ2-7
size: -
V: TRBV6-5
D: TRBD2
length: 13
CDR3: CASSYQRGYEQYF
DNA: TGTGCCAGCAGTTACCAGCGGGGGTACGAGCAGTACTTC

J: TRBJ1-4
size: -
V: TRBV29-1
D: -
length: 13
CDR3: CSVLNPTNEKLFF
DNA: TGCAGCGTTTTAAATCCAACTAATGAAAAACTGTTTTTT

J: TRBJ2-7
size: -
V: TRBV7-9
D: -
length: 12
CDR3: CASSFREKEQYF
DNA: TGTGCCAGCAGCTTTCGGGAAAAAGAGCAGTACTTC

J: TRBJ2-5
size: few
V: TRBV6-6
D: -
length: 15
CDR3: CATAARDSYQETQYF
DNA: TGTGCCACCGCGGCTAGAGACTCTTACCAAGAGACCCAGTACTTC

J: TRBJ2-5
size: -
V: TRBV5-4
D: TRBD2
length: 14
CDR3: CASSLALRGGTQYF
DNA: TGTGCCAGCAGCTTAGCCTTGCGGGGGGGGACCCAGTACTTC

J: TRBJ1-2
size: few
V: TRBV5-4
D: -
length: 14
CDR3: CASSPWTASYGYTF
DNA: TGTGCCAGCAGCCCCTGGACAGCCTCTTATGGCTACACCTTC

J: TRBJ1-5
size: once
V: TRBV7-8
D: -
length: 13
CDR3: CASSPSRDQPQHF
DNA: TGTGCCAGCAGCCCTTCCCGGGATCAGCCCCAGCATTTT

J: TRBJ1-1
size: -
V: TRBV29-1
D: TRBD1
length: 13
CDR3: CSASTGMNTEAFF
DNA: TGCAGCGCTTCGACAGGGATGAACACTGAAGCTTTCTTT

J: TRBJ2-1
size: -
V: TRBV7-3
D: -
length: 16
CDR3: CASSHGGGAPYNEQFF
DNA: TGTGCCAGCAGCCATGGCGGGGGCGCCCCCTACAATGAGCAGTTCTTC

J: TRBJ1-1
size: -
V: TRBV7-9
D: TRBD1
length: 14
CDR3: CASSFRGRDTEAFF
DNA: TGTGCCAGCAGCTTTAGGGGGCGGGACACTGAAGCTTTCTTT

J: TRBJ2-1
size: -
V: TRBV6-5
D: TRBD2
length: 15
CDR3: CASSMAGGPYNEQFF
DNA: TGTGCCAGCAGTATGGCGGGGGGGCCTTACAATGAGCAGTTCTTC

J: TRBJ2-5
size: -
V: TRBV27
D: -
length: 12
CDR3: CATRGIQETQYF
DNA: TGTGCCACCCGGGGGATACAAGAGACCCAGTACTTC

J: TRBJ2-1
size: -
V: TRBV14
D: TRBD1
length: 16
CDR3: CASSQDLDRAYNEQFF
DNA: TGTGCCAGCAGCCAAGATCTGGACAGGGCGTACAATGAGCAGTTCTTC

J: TRBJ2-1
size: -
V: TRBV14
D: -
length: 15
CDR3: CASSQVDLAASRQFF
DNA: TGTGCCAGCAGCCAAGTGGATCTTGCGGCCTCGAGGCAGTTCTTC

J: TRBJ1-5
size: -
V: TRBV27
D: -
length: 15
CDR3: CASSKGHPSNQPQHF
DNA: TGTGCCAGCAGTAAGGGACACCCTAGCAATCAGCCCCAGCATTTT

J: TRBJ2-1
size: -
V: TRBV11-2
D: -
length: 15
CDR3: CASSLAASVGGEQFF
DNA: TGTGCCAGCAGCTTAGCGGCTAGCGTCGGCGGTGAGCAGTTCTTC

J: TRBJ1-2
size: -
V: TRBV4-1
D: TRBD1
length: 16
CDR3: CASSHQNWTGVYGYTF
DNA: TGCGCCAGCAGCCATCAGAATTGGACAGGGGTCTATGGCTACACCTTC